This T cell receptor (beta chain) was retrieved from a study of T cells expressing NK-cell markers. Germline V lookup: CDR1 SGHRS, CDR2 YFSETQ. The CDR3 spans 15 residues. TCRdb re-analyzed the 5' RACE reads; it lists each CDR3 protein once, without DNA. This listing includes about 160,000 distinct CDR3 sequences. The chain uses TRBV5-1 and TRBJ2-3; as DNA is missing, the TRBD2 call by TCRdb cannot be tested. The origin of this receptor is a woman between 18 and 70 years old in good health. The specimen sequenced was blood T cells: a sorted CD56 or NKG2C T cell subset, CD4+ or CD8+ T cells, or bulk PBMC T cells (not recorded which). CDR3 region: CASREDGTRGDTQYF.